These 4 T cell receptor beta chains came from one sample sequenced in a study of cytomegalovirus exposure and HLA in healthy donors. The PCR was carried out with 60 Vbeta primers and 13 Jbeta primers. The method was immunoSEQ multiplex PCR; TCRdb's version includes in-frame clones alone and lacks a portion of them. This sample carries some 110,000 clones, about 80% of them seen once, and the ten largest clones take 7.5% to 9%. Sequencing was performed on PBMCs. These receptors originate from a man between 35 and 55 years old in good health and CMV-seropositive.

The chain uses TRBV30 and TRBJ1-1; 8 bases line up with TRBD1. The CDR3 has 14 residues. V gave up 4 bases and J gave up 1 base; unmatched junction bases: 5. The germline gives CDR1 GTSNPN, CDR2 SVGIG (reference sequence). This chain's CDR3 is CAWKWTGTNTEAFF. In DNA, the CDR3 is TGTGCCTGGAAGTGGACAGGGACGAACACTGAAGCTTTCTTT.

V usage is TRBV10-1 and J usage is TRBJ1-2, with 7 positions matching TRBD1. CDR1 WNHNN and CDR2 SYGVQD come from the germline V gene (reference sequence). The CDR3 spans 13 residues. With 5 bases clipped from V and 5 bases from J, the junction kept 5 bases outside the gene matches. The CDR3 DNA sequence: TGCGCCAGCAGTTCGGGACAGTCATATGGCTACACCTTC. Translating gives CASSSGQSYGYTF.

The rearrangement links TRBV15 to TRBJ2-3; a weak D match, TRBD1 (6 bases). The CDR3 has 16 amino acids. The ends were cut back, 0 bases at V and 4 bases at J, with 14 bases in the middle. In germline, CDR1 is LNHNV, CDR2 YYDKDF (reference sequence). CDR3 region: CATSRDAGEGADTQYF. CDR3 DNA sequence: TGTGCCACCAGCAGAGATGCCGGAGAGGGGGCAGATACGCAGTATTTT.

J is TRBJ1-2 and V is TRBV4-1; no reliable D call. Germline assignment: CDR1 MGHRA and CDR2 YSYEKL. V lost 2 bases to trimming and J lost 10 bases, with 8 bases between them. The CDR3 has 11 residues. The CDR3 is CASSQYTSYTF. In DNA form, the CDR3 reads TGCGCCAGCAGCCAATATACTTCCTACACCTTC.